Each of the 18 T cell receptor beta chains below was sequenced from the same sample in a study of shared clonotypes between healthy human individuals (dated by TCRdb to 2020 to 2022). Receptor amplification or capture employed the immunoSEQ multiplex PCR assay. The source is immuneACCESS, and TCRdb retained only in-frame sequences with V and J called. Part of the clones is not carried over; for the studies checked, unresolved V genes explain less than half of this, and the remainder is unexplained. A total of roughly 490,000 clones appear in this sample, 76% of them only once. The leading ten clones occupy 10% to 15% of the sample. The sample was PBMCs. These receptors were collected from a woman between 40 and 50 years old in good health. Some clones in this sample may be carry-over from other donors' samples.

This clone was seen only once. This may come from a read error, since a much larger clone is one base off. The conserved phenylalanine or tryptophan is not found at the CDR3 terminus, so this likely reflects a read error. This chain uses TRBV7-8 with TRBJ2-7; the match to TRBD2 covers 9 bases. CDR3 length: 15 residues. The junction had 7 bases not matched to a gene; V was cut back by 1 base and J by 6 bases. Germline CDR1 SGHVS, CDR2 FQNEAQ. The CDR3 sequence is CASSLGGSGRSEQYL. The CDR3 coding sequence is TGTGCCAGCAGCTTAGGGGGTAGCGGGAGATCCGAGCAGTACCTC.

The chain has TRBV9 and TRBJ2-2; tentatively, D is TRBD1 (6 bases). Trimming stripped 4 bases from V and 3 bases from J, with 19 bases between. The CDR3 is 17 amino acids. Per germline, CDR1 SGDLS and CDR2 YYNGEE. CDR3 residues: CASSPTSSGADTGELFF. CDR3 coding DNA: TGTGCCAGCAGCCCAACCTCGTCAGGGGCGGACACCGGGGAGCTGTTTTTT.

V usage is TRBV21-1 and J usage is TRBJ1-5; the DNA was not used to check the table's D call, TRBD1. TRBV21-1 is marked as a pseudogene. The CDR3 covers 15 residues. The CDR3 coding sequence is TGTGCCAGTCCCACAGGGACAGGGGATAATCAGCCCCAGCATTTT. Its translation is CASPTGTGDNQPQHF.

CDR3 DNA sequence: TGTGCCAGCAGTTTGTATGGGACAGGGGGAGGCACCGGGGAGCTGTTTTTT. Its translation: CASSLYGTGGGTGELFF. J is TRBJ2-2 and V is TRBV28; TRBD1 aligns across 11 bases. Losses at the gene ends were 3 bases for V and 4 bases for J; bases not matched to a gene: 7. The CDR3 loop spans 17 amino acids. Germline V CDR1 and CDR2: MDHEN, SYDVKM.

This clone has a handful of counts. The CDR3 loop is CASSVEGDGGQYF. The CDR3 region has the DNA TGTGCCAGCAGCGTAGAGGGGGATGGCGGGCAGTACTTC. V usage is TRBV9 and J usage is TRBJ2-7; maybe TRBD1 (6 bases). Germline CDR1 is SGDLS and CDR2 is YYNGEE. Trimming left V 0 bases short and J 9 bases short, with 13 bases between. The CDR3 sequence is 13 residues long.

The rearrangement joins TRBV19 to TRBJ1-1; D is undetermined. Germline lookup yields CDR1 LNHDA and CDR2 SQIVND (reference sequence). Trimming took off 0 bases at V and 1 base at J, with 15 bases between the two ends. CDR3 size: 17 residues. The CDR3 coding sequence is TGTGCCAGTAGTATAGATCTAAGGGAGTTGAAGAACACTGAAGCTTTCTTT. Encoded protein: CASSIDLRELKNTEAFF.

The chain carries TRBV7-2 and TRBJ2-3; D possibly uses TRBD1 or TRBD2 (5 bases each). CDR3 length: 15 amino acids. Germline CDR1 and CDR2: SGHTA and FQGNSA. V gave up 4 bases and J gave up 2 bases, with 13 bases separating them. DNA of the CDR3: TGTGCCAGCAGCTCCCACTCCGGGGCCACAGATACGCAGTATTTT. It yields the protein CASSSHSGATDTQYF.

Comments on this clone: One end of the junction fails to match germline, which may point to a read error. CDR3 nucleotide sequence: TGTGCCAGCAGCGAGGGTGGGAGGGGGAATGAGCGGTTCTTC. This translates into CASSEGGRGNERFF. The chain has TRBV7-6 and TRBJ2-1, with a possible D match to TRBD2 (7 bases). Per the germline V gene, CDR1 is SGHVS and CDR2 is FNYEAQ. The CDR3 loop spans 14 amino acids.

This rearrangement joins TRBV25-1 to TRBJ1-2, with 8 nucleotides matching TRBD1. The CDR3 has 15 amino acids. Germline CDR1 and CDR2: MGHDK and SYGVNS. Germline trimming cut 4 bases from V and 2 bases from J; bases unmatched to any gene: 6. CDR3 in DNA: TGTGCCAGCAGTGTGCAGGGGGCCGGGAACTATGGCTACACCTTC. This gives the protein CASSVQGAGNYGYTF.

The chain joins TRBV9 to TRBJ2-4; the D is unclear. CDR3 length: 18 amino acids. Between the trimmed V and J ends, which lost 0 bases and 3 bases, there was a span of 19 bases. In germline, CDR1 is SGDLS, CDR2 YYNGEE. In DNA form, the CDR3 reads TGTGCCAGCAGCGTAGGAAGTAGTCGGGCGGCTAACAAAAACATTCAGTACTTC. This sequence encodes CASSVGSSRAANKNIQYF.

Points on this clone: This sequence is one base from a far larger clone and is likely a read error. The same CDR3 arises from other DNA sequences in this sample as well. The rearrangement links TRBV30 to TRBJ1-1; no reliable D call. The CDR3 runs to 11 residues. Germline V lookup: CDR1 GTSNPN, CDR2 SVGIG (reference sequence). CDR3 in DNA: TGTGCATGGATTAATGTAAGGGAAGCTTTCTTT. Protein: CAWINVREAFF.

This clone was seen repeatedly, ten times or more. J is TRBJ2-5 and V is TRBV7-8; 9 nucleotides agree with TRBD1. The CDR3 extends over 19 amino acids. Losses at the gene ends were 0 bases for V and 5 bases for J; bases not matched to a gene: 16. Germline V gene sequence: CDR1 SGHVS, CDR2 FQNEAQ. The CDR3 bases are TGTGCCAGCAGCTTAGCCGTCTTGACAGGGGGGAGCGCGAGGGAGACCCAGTACTTC. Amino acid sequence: CASSLAVLTGGSARETQYF.

CDR3 nucleotide sequence: TGTGCCAGCAGTTACTCGAGGGACCGAGGGATAAATGAGCAGTTCTTC. Encoded protein: CASSYSRDRGINEQFF. This chain joins TRBV6-6 and TRBJ2-1; D tentatively fits TRBD1 or TRBD2 (5 bases each). This CDR3 is 16 amino acids long. Germline V lookup: CDR1 MNHNY, CDR2 SVGAGI (reference sequence). V dropped 0 bases and J dropped 7 bases, with 16 bases sitting between them.

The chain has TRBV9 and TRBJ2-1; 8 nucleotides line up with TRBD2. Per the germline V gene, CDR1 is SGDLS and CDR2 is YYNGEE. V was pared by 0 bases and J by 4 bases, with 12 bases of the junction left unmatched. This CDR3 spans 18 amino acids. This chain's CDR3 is CASSVGLSSAGEYNEQFF. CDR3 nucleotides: TGTGCCAGCAGCGTAGGACTTTCCTCAGCGGGAGAATACAATGAGCAGTTCTTC.

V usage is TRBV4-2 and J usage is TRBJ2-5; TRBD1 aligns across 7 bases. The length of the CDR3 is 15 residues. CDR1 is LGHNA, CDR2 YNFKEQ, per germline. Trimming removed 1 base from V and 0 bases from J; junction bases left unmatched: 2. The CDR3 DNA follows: TGTGCCAGCAGCCAAGGGACAGGTAACCAAGAGACCCAGTACTTC. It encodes CASSQGTGNQETQYF.

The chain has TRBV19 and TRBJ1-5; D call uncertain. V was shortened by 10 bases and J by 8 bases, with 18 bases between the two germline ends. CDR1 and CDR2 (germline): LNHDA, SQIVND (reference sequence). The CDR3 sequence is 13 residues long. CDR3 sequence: CATSILPGEPQHF. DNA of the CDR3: TGTGCCACAAGTATACTCCCCGGGGAGCCCCAGCATTTT.

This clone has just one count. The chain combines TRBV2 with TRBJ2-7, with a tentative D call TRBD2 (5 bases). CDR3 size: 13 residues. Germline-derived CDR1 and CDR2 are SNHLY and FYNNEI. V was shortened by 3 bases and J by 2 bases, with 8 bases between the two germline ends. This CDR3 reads CASSDGVTYEQYF. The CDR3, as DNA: TGTGCCAGCAGTGACGGGGTGACCTACGAGCAGTACTTC.

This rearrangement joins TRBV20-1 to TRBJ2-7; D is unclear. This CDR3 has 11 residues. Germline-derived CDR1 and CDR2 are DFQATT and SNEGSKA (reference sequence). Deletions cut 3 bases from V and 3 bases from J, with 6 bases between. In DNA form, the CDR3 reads TGCAGTGCTAGGAAGGACTACGAGCAGTACTTC. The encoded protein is CSARKDYEQYF.